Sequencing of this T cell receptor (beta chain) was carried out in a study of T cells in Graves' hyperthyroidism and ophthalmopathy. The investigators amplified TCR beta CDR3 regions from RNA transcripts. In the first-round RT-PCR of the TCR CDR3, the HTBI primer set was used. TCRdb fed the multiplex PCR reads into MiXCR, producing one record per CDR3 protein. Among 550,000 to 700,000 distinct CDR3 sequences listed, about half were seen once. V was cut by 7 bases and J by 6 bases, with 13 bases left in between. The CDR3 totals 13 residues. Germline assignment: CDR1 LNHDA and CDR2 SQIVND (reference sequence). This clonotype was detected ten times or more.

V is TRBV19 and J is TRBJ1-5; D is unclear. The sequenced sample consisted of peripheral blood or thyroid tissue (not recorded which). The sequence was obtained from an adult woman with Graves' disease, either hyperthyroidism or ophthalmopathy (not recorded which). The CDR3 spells CASKGSRFQPQHF. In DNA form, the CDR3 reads TGTGCCAGTAAAGGGAGCAGGTTTCAGCCCCAGCATTTT.